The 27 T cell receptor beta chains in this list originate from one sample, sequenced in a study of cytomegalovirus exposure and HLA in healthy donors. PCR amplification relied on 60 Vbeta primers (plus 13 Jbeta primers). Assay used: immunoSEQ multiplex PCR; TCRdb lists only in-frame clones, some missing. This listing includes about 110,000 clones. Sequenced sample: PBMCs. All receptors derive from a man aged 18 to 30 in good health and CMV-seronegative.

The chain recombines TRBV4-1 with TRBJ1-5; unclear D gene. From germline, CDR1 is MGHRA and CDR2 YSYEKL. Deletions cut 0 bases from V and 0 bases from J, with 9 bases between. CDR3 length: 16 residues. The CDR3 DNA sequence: TGCGCCAGCAGCCAAGATCCGGGTAATAGCAATCAGCCCCAGCATTTT. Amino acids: CASSQDPGNSNQPQHF.

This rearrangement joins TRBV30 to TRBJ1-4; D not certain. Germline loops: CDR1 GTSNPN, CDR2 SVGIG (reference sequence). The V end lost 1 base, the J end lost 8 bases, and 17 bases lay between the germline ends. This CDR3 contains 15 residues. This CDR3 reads CAWSASYRGREKLFF. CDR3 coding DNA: TGTGCCTGGAGTGCCTCCTACCGCGGTAGAGAAAAACTGTTTTTT.

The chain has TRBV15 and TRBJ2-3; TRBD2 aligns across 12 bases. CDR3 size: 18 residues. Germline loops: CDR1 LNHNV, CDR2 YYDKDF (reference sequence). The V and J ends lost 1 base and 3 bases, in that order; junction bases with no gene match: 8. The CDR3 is CATSRGLAGGLGTDTQYF. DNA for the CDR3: TGTGCCACCAGCAGAGGGCTAGCGGGGGGGCTGGGGACAGATACGCAGTATTTT. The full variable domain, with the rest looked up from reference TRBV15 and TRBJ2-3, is DAMVIQNPRYQVTQFGKPVTLSCSQTLNHNVMYWYQQKSSQAPKLLFHYYDKDFNNEADTPDNFQSRRPNTSFCFLDIRSPGLGDTAMYLCATSRGLAGGLGTDTQYFGPGTRLTVL.

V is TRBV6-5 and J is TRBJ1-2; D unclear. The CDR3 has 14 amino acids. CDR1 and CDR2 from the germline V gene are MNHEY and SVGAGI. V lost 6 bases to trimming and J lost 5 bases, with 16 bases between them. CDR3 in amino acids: CASRRSRGEYGYTF. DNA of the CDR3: TGTGCCAGCAGACGGTCCCGGGGAGAATATGGCTACACCTTC.

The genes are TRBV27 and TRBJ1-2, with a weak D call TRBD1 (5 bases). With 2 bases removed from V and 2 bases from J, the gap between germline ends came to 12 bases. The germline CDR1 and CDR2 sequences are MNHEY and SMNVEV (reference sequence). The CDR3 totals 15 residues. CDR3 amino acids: CASSLRGGTNYGYTF. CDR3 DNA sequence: TGTGCCAGCAGTTTACGGGGAGGGACCAACTATGGCTACACCTTC.

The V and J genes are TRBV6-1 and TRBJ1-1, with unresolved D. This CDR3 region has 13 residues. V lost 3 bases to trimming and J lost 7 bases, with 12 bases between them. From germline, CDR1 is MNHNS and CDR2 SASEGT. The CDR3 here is CASSDIVESEAFF. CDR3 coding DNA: TGTGCCAGCAGTGACATCGTTGAGAGTGAAGCTTTCTTT.

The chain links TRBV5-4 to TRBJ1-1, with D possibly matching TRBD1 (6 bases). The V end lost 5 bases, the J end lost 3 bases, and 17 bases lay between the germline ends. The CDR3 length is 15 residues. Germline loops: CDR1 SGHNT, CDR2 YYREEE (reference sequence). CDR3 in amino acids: CASRQHRDPDTEAFF. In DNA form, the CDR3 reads TGTGCCAGCAGACAGCACAGGGATCCGGACACTGAAGCTTTCTTT.

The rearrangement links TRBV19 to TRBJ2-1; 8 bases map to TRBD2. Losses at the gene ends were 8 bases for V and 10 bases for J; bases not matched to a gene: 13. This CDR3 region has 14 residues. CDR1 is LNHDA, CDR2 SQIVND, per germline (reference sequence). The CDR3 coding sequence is TGTGCCAGTCAGACTAGCGCGCTTCGCGAAGAGCAGTTCTTC. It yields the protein CASQTSALREEQFF.

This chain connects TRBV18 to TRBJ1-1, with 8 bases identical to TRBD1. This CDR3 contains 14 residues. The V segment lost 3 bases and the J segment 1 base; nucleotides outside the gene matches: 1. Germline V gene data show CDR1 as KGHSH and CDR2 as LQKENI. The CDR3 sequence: CASSPTGANTEAFF. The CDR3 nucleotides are TGTGCCAGCTCACCGACAGGGGCGAACACTGAAGCTTTCTTT.

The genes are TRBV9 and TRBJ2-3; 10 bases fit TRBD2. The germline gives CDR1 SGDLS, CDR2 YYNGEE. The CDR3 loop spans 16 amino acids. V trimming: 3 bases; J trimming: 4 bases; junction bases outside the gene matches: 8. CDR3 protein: CASSEGAGGIADTQYF. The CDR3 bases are TGTGCCAGCAGCGAAGGAGCGGGAGGGATCGCAGATACGCAGTATTTT.

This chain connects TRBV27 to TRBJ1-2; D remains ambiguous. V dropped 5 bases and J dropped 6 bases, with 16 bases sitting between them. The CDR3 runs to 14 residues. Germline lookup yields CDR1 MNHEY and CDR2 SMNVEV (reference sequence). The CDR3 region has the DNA TGTGCCAGCAGTCCCGCGGGCCAACAGAATGGCTACACCTTC. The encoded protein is CASSPAGQQNGYTF.

The CDR3 sequence is CASSPLGTKYTEAFF. CDR3 coding DNA: TGCGCCAGCAGCCCTCTGGGGACAAAGTACACTGAAGCTTTCTTT. The chain uses TRBV10-2 and TRBJ1-1; TRBD1 might be the D (6 bases). V lost 6 bases to trimming and J lost 3 bases, with 17 bases between them. CDR1 WSHSY and CDR2 SAAADI come from the germline V gene. The CDR3 runs 15 residues.

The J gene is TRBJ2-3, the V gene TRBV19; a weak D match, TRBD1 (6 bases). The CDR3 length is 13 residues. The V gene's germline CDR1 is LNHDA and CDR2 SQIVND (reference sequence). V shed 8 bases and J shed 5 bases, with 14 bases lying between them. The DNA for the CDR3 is TGTGCCAGTGAGGGGGAGAGGGGAGATACGCAGTATTTT. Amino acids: CASEGERGDTQYF.

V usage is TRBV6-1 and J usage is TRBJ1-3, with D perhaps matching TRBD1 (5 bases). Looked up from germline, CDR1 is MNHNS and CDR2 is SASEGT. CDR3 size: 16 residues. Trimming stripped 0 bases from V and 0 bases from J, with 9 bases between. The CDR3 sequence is CASSEAAGLSGNTIYF. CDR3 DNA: TGTGCCAGCAGTGAAGCGGCAGGGCTCTCTGGAAACACCATATATTTT.

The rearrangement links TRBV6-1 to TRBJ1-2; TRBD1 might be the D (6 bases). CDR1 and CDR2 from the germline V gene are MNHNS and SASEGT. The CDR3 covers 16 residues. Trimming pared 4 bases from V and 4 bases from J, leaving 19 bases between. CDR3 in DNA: TGTGCCAGCAGTGCAGTCGGGCAGGGGATCATCTATGGCTACACCTTC. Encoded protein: CASSAVGQGIIYGYTF.

The DNA of the CDR3 is TGTGCCAGCTCACCGGGAGATAACAGGGCGAGTGAAAAACTGTTTTTT. Encoded protein: CASSPGDNRASEKLFF. The rearrangement joins TRBV18 to TRBJ1-4; the D gene is possibly TRBD1 (6 bases). This CDR3 comprises 16 residues. Germline CDR1 KGHSH, CDR2 LQKENI. V was shortened by 3 bases and J by 7 bases, with 18 bases between the two germline ends.

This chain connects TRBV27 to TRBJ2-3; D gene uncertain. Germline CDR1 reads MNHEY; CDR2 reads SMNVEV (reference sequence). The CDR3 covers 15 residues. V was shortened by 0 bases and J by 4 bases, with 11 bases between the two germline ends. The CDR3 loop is CASSLSRLGADTQYF. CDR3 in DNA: TGTGCCAGCAGTTTATCGAGGCTTGGTGCAGATACGCAGTATTTT.

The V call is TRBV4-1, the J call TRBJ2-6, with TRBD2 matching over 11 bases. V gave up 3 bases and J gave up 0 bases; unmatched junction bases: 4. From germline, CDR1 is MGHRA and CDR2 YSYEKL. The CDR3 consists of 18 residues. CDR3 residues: CASSHAGTSGSGANVLTF. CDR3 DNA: TGCGCCAGCAGCCATGCTGGGACTAGCGGCTCTGGGGCCAACGTCCTGACTTTC.

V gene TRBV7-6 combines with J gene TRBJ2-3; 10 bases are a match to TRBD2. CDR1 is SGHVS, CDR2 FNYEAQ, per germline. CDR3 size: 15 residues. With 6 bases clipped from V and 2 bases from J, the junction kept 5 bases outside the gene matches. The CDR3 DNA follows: TGTGCCAGCAGATACGGACTAGCGGACACAGATACGCAGTATTTT. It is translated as CASRYGLADTDTQYF. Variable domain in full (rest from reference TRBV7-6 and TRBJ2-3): GAGVSQSPRYKVTKRGQDVALRCDPISGHVSLYWYRQALGQGPEFLTYFNYEAQQDKSGLPNDRFSAERPEGSISTLTIQRTEQRDSAMYRCASRYGLADTDTQYFGPGTRLTVL.

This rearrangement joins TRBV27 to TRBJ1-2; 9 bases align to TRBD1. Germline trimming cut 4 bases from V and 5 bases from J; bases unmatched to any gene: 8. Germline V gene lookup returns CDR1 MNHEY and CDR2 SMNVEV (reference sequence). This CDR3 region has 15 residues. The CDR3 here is CASSSNRDRAYGYTF. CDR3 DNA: TGTGCCAGCAGTTCGAACCGGGACAGGGCTTATGGCTACACCTTC.

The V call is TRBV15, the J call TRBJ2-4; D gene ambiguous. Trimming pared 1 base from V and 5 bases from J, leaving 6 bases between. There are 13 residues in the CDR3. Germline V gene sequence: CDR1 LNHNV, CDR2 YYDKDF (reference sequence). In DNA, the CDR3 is TGTGCCACCAGCAGAGTGGCCGAAAACATTCAGTACTTC. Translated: CATSRVAENIQYF.

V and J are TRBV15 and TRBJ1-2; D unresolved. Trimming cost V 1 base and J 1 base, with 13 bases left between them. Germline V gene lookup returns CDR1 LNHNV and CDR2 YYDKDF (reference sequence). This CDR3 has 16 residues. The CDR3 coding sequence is TGTGCCACCAGCAGAGTGGTCCCGGGGTATAACTATGGCTACACCTTC. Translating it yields CATSRVVPGYNYGYTF.

The CDR3 DNA sequence: TGTGCCAGTAGTTGGACAGGGGGGACTGGGGCCAACGTCCTGACTTTC. It translates to CASSWTGGTGANVLTF. The chain links TRBV19 to TRBJ2-6, with 10 positions matching TRBD1. CDR1 is LNHDA, CDR2 SQIVND, per germline (reference sequence). The CDR3 is made up of 16 amino acids. J was trimmed by 2 bases and V by 5 bases; bases with no gene match: 3.

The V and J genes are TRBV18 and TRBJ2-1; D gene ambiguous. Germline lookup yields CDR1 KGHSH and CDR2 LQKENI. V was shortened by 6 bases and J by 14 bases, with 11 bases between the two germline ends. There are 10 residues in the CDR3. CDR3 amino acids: CASSGTEEFF. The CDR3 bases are TGTGCCAGCTCGGGCACCGAAGAGTTCTTC.

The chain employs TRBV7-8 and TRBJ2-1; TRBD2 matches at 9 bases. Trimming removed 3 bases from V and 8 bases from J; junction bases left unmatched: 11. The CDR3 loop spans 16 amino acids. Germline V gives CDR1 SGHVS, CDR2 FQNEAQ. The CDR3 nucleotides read TGTGCCAGCAGCTTCTCCGGGACTAGCAGAATCGATGAGCAGTTCTTC. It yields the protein CASSFSGTSRIDEQFF.

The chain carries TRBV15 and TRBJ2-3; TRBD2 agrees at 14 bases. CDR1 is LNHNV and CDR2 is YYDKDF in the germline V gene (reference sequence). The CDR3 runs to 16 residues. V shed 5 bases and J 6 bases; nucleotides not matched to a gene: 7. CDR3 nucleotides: TGTGCCACCAGCGGACGACTAGCGGGAGGGGGGGATACGCAGTATTTT. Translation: CATSGRLAGGGDTQYF.

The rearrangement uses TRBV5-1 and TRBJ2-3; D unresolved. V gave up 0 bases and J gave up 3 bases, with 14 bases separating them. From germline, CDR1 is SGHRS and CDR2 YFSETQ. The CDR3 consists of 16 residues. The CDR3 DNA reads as TGCGCCAGCAGCTTGGCTGGAGAGAGGTGGACAGATACGCAGTATTTT. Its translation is CASSLAGERWTDTQYF.